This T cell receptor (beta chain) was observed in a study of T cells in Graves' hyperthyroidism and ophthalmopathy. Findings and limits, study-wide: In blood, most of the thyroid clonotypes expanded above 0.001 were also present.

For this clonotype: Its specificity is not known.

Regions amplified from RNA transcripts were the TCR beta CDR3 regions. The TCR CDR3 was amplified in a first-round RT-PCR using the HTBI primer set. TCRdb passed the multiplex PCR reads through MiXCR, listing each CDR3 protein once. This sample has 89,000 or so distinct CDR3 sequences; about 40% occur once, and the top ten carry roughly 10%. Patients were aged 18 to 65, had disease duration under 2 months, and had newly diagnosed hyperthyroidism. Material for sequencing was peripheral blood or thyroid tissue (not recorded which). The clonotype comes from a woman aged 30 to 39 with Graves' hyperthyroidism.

CDR3 region: CASSLQGNTGELFF. The CDR3 DNA reads as TGTGCCAGCAGCTTACAGGGGAACACCGGGGAGCTGTTTTTT. This rearrangement joins TRBV7-3 to TRBJ2-2; D is perhaps TRBD1 (5 bases). CDR3 length: 14 amino acids. Germline V CDR1 and CDR2: SGHTA, FQGTGA. Between the trimmed V and J ends, which lost 2 bases and 1 base, there was a span of 5 bases.